Listed here are 21 T cell receptor beta chains from one sample, sequenced in a study of cytomegalovirus exposure and HLA in healthy donors. Repertoires were generated with immunoSEQ multiplex PCR, while TCRdb's copy carries only in-frame clones and drops some. The sample consists of 70,000 to 75,000 clones, 94% of them appearing once. Sequencing was performed on PBMCs. These TCRs come from a woman aged 18-29 years in good health and CMV-seronegative.

For the CDR3, the DNA is TGTGCCAGCAGCGTCGGCCGGGGGGGACCCACAGATACGCAGTATTTT. Translating it yields CASSVGRGGPTDTQYF. The chain combines TRBV9 with TRBJ2-3, with 8 bases identical to TRBD2. V was pared by 2 bases and J by 2 bases, with 7 bases of the junction left unmatched. Germline V gives CDR1 SGDLS, CDR2 YYNGEE. The CDR3 has 16 residues.

The chain is built from TRBV28 and TRBJ2-1; 8 bases line up with TRBD2. The germline V gene encodes CDR1 MDHEN and CDR2 SYDVKM. There are 14 residues in the CDR3. J gave up 2 bases and V 9 bases, and 6 bases lay outside the gene matches. DNA of the CDR3: TGTGCCAGTAGTCTAGCGGGTACCTACAATGAGCAGTTCTTC. Translation: CASSLAGTYNEQFF.

J is TRBJ2-2 and V is TRBV28, with TRBD1 matching over 8 bases. Germline values: CDR1 MDHEN, CDR2 SYDVKM. This CDR3 contains 15 residues. J gave up 4 bases and V 5 bases, and 6 bases lay outside the gene matches. The CDR3 DNA sequence: TGTGCCAGCAGTCCGACAGGGGTACTCACCGGGGAGCTGTTTTTT. The encoded protein is CASSPTGVLTGELFF. Variable domain in full (rest from reference TRBV28 and TRBJ2-2): DVKVTQSSRYLVKRTGEKVFLECVQDMDHENMFWYRQDPGLGLRLIYFSYDVKMKEKGDIPEGYSVSREKKERFSLILESASTNQTSMYLCASSPTGVLTGELFFGEGSRLTVL.

The gene calls are TRBV28 and TRBJ1-5; D might be TRBD1 (6 bases). The V end lost 6 bases, the J end lost 4 bases, and 13 bases lay between the germline ends. Germline values: CDR1 MDHEN, CDR2 SYDVKM. The CDR3 is 14 residues long. The CDR3 reads CASSAGTINQPQHF. CDR3 DNA sequence: TGTGCCAGCAGCGCCGGGACAATAAATCAGCCCCAGCATTTT.

CDR3 sequence reads: CASSLYSTDTQYF. In DNA form, the CDR3 reads TGTGCCAGCAGCTTGTATAGCACAGATACGCAGTATTTT. V gene TRBV7-9 combines with J gene TRBJ2-3, with D unclear. Trimming removed 3 bases at V and 0 bases at J, with 4 bases between. The CDR3 runs to 13 residues. From germline, CDR1 is SEHNR and CDR2 FQNEAQ (reference sequence).

The chain recombines TRBV28 with TRBJ2-5, with TRBD1 identical over 8 bases. The V segment lost 3 bases and the J segment 4 bases; nucleotides outside the gene matches: 4. This CDR3 is built from 14 residues. Germline CDR1 is MDHEN and CDR2 is SYDVKM. The CDR3 here is CASSFDRGRETQYF. The CDR3 DNA is TGTGCCAGCAGTTTCGACAGGGGCCGAGAGACCCAGTACTTC.

The chain links TRBV29-1 to TRBJ2-1; 11 nucleotides align to TRBD2. Germline CDR1 and CDR2: SQVTM and ANQGSEA. Trimming took 7 bases from V and 8 from J; bases not matched to a gene: 7. The CDR3 sequence is 13 residues long. CDR3 residues: CSGNSGREDEQFF. The CDR3 nucleotides are TGCAGCGGAAATAGCGGGAGGGAGGATGAGCAGTTCTTC.

The chain couples TRBV20-1 to TRBJ2-1; no definite D call. The V end was cut by 0 bases, the J end by 13 bases, with 7 bases between. This CDR3 spans 10 amino acids. Per the germline V gene, CDR1 is DFQATT and CDR2 is SNEGSKA (reference sequence). CDR3 bases: TGCAGTGCTAGAGAGACTGATCAGTTCTTC. This translates into CSARETDQFF.

The V gene is TRBV5-4, the J gene TRBJ2-5, with D unclear. CDR3 length equals 13 residues. CDR1 is SGHNT and CDR2 is YYREEE in the germline V gene (reference sequence). V shed 4 bases and J shed 0 bases, with 7 bases lying between them. The CDR3 DNA sequence: TGTGCCAGCAGCCAATACTACCAAGAGACCCAGTACTTC. Translation gives CASSQYYQETQYF. The variable domain in full, with the rest retrieved from reference TRBV5-4 and TRBJ2-5, is ETGVTQSPTHLIKTRGQQVTLRCSSQSGHNTVSWYQQALGQGPQFIFQYYREEENGRGNFPPRFSGLQFPNYSSELNVNALELDDSALYLCASSQYYQETQYFGPGTRLLVL.

The rearrangement uses TRBV7-2 and TRBJ2-5; D perhaps matches TRBD1 (6 bases). V shed 0 bases and J shed 5 bases, with 13 bases lying between them. Germline CDR1 SGHTA, CDR2 FQGNSA. This CDR3 is built from 15 residues. CDR3 sequence reads: CASSLAGAWGETQYF. In nucleotides, the CDR3 is TGTGCCAGCAGCTTAGCGGGGGCGTGGGGGGAGACCCAGTACTTC.

The rearrangement joins TRBV28 to TRBJ1-2; D is ambiguous. Germline V gives CDR1 MDHEN, CDR2 SYDVKM. V dropped 6 bases and J dropped 5 bases, with 16 bases sitting between them. The CDR3 extends over 14 amino acids. CDR3 DNA: TGTGCCAGCAGCTTGGGAGGGCTAAGATATGGCTACACCTTC. Amino acid sequence: CASSLGGLRYGYTF.

The rearrangement links TRBV6-5 to TRBJ1-4; 7 bases map to TRBD1. This CDR3 spans 14 amino acids. Germline-derived CDR1 and CDR2 are MNHEY and SVGAGI. The junction had 0 bases not matched to a gene; V was cut back by 2 bases and J by 3 bases. The DNA for the CDR3 is TGTGCCAGCAGTTACAGGGGGCCTAATGAAAAACTGTTTTTT. This translates into CASSYRGPNEKLFF.

This chain connects TRBV5-6 to TRBJ2-7; no definite D call. CDR1 is SGHDT and CDR2 is YYEEEE in the germline V gene. Trimming removed 0 bases at V and 3 bases at J, with 10 bases between. The CDR3 totals 14 residues. The CDR3 sequence is CASSLGGSRYEQYF. For the CDR3, the DNA is TGTGCCAGCAGCTTGGGCGGCAGCCGCTACGAGCAGTACTTC.

The J gene is TRBJ2-7, the V gene TRBV28; D may be TRBD2 (6 bases). Deletions cut 5 bases from V and 3 bases from J, with 11 bases between. This CDR3 has 13 residues. Germline values: CDR1 MDHEN, CDR2 SYDVKM. The CDR3 here is CASSPAGGYEQYF. The CDR3 coding sequence is TGTGCCAGCAGTCCAGCGGGCGGCTACGAGCAGTACTTC.

This clone was detected a few times. The J gene is TRBJ2-3, the V gene TRBV6-4; D might be TRBD2 (6 bases). This CDR3 has 14 residues. Trimming took off 4 bases at V and 5 bases at J, with 13 bases between the two ends. CDR1 and CDR2 (germline): MRHNA, SNTAGT. DNA of the CDR3: TGTGCCAGCAGTGTATCCGGGGGAGAAGATACGCAGTATTTT. Translation: CASSVSGGEDTQYF.

The V and J genes are TRBV4-3 and TRBJ2-5; 11 bases align to TRBD2. The CDR3 spans 16 residues. V dropped 3 bases and J dropped 4; count of bases not matched to a gene: 7. Germline V CDR1 and CDR2: LGHNA, YSLEER. The CDR3 DNA follows: TGCGCCAGCAGCCAGGGTAGCGGGGGGGCCTTAGAGACCCAGTACTTC. It encodes CASSQGSGGALETQYF.

This chain connects TRBV4-1 to TRBJ1-5; maybe TRBD1 (5 bases). The V gene lost 4 bases and the J gene lost 2 bases, with 12 bases spanning the gap. Germline-derived CDR1 and CDR2 are MGHRA and YSYEKL. This CDR3 has 15 residues. Here the CDR3 reads CASSPAGGGNQPQHF. In nucleotides, the CDR3 is TGCGCCAGCAGCCCGGCGGGGGGGGGCAATCAGCCCCAGCATTTT.

This clone showed up just once. The genes are TRBV6-5 and TRBJ1-2; 7 bases fit TRBD1. The CDR3 has 15 amino acids. The germline V gene encodes CDR1 MNHEY and CDR2 SVGAGI. After removal of 5 bases from V and 4 bases from J, the junction contained 10 bases not matched to a gene. The CDR3: CASSPDRENFYGYTF. The DNA for the CDR3 is TGTGCCAGCAGTCCCGACAGGGAAAACTTCTATGGCTACACCTTC.

DNA for the CDR3: TGTGCCAGCAGTCCCACCCTAGCGCACGGGGAGCTGTTTTTT. Translation: CASSPTLAHGELFF. The chain is built from TRBV2 and TRBJ2-2, with a weak D call TRBD2 (6 bases). Germline V gene sequence: CDR1 SNHLY, CDR2 FYNNEI. The CDR3 totals 14 residues. V lost 5 bases and J 7 bases, leaving 14 bases between the germline ends. Using reference TRBV2 and TRBJ2-2 for the parts outside the CDR3, the full variable domain is EPEVTQTPSHQVTQMGQEVILRCVPISNHLYFYWYRQILGQKVEFLVSFYNNEISEKSEIFDDQFSVERPDGSNFTLKIRSTKLEDSAMYFCASSPTLAHGELFFGEGSRLTVL.

The V and J genes are TRBV10-2 and TRBJ2-5; 9 nucleotides agree with TRBD1. CDR1 and CDR2 from the germline V gene are WSHSY and SAAADI. Trimming removed 4 bases from V and 4 bases from J; junction bases left unmatched: 4. The CDR3 has 14 residues. The CDR3 bases are TGCGCCAGCAGTGCTGTGGACAGGGGAGAGACCCAGTACTTC. Translation gives CASSAVDRGETQYF.

The gene calls are TRBV6-1 and TRBJ2-1; the match to TRBD2 covers 11 bases. Looked up from germline, CDR1 is MNHNS and CDR2 is SASEGT. This CDR3 region has 18 residues. V lost 2 bases, J lost 8 bases, and 14 bases stayed unmatched. This CDR3 is CASSEIPRLAGRFDEQFF. The DNA of the CDR3 is TGTGCCAGCAGTGAAATCCCCCGACTAGCGGGGCGCTTCGATGAGCAGTTCTTC.